Described below is a single TCR beta chain sequence and its context. Its specificity is not known. The sample comes from a study of cytomegalovirus exposure and HLA in healthy donors. Findings and limits, study-wide: Sequencing depth across donors, presence/absence analyses assumed, was roughly uniform. Researchers reported in a later analysis that a missense DCLRE1C variant was tied to TCR beta V- and J-gene trimming. There were several of the most significant clusters that appeared linked to common viral pathogens in a later analysis.

Primers: 60 Vbeta forward and 13 Jbeta reverse. Assay used: immunoSEQ multiplex PCR; TCRdb lists only in-frame clones, some missing. The sample yields about 160,000 clones, 75% to 90% seen once. The sequencing input was PBMCs. This clonotype was sampled from a male donor in good health and CMV-seropositive.

CDR3 region: CASSGQGRGDEQFF. In DNA form, the CDR3 reads TGTGCCAGCTCAGGGCAAGGCCGGGGGGATGAGCAGTTCTTC. The chain combines TRBV18 with TRBJ2-1; 7 bases line up with TRBD2. CDR3 length: 14 amino acids. Germline V gene data show CDR1 as KGHSH and CDR2 as LQKENI. V was clipped by 5 bases and J by 8 bases; unmatched bases: 9.